One T cell receptor beta chain is described in this entry. Using its own MiXCR run on the RT-PCR reads, TCRdb lists one record per CDR3 protein. The sample carries hundreds of thousands of distinct CDR3 sequences, around 15% recorded once. V was cut by 1 base and J by 7 bases, with 13 bases left in between. CDR1 and CDR2 from the germline V gene are KGHSH and LQKENI. The CDR3 contains 15 residues. These data belong to a study of patients and donors after allogeneic stem cell transplantation. Sequenced material: blood, either unsorted or a sorted T cell fraction (not recorded which). This clonotype was obtained from a human donor who was either an allogeneic HSCT recipient or a stem cell or donor lymphocyte infusion donor (not recorded which). It is not recorded whose cells these are; they may come from a transplant donor. The gene calls are TRBV18 and TRBJ1-4; possibly TRBD1 for D (5 bases). For the CDR3, the DNA is TGTGCCAGCTCACCACTCGGGACGGAAGGTGAAAAACTGTTTTTT. This codes for CASSPLGTEGEKLFF.